This entry lists 29 T cell receptor beta chains sequenced from one sample in a study of blood T cells in healthy people across ages (dated by TCRdb to about 2015). Libraries were prepared through 5' RACE. The sequencing machine was an Illumina HiSeq 2500. A second PCR of roughly 7 to 11 cycles was performed with a sample-barcoded 5' primer and a J-beta primer mix. TCRdb itself trimmed the public reads at Q25 with fastp, ran MiXCR and retained productive beta chains. Each entry is one CDR3 protein sequence, shown with its most common DNA and genes. The sample table contains fewer than 1 million distinct CDR3 sequences; only one count was recorded for about 42% of them. Clones ranked in the top ten supply about a fifth of the sample. The sample taken for sequencing was blood. These receptors came from a man between 60 and 75 years old in good health.

This clonotype was recorded a few times. The chain is built from TRBV5-1 and TRBJ2-7; D might be TRBD1 (6 bases). The V end was cut by 0 bases, the J end by 3 bases, with 10 bases between. CDR3 length equals 14 residues. Germline V gives CDR1 SGHRS, CDR2 YFSETQ. CDR3 sequence: CASSLEGQIYEQYF. Written as DNA, the CDR3 is TGCGCCAGCAGCTTGGAGGGACAAATCTACGAGCAGTACTTC.

Only one count was recorded for this clonotype. The V and J genes are TRBV20-1 and TRBJ2-1; TRBD2 is a possible D gene (6 bases). The DNA end is a closer match to TRBJ2-7, so the J assignment may be wrong. This CDR3 contains 14 residues. Germline CDR1 and CDR2: DFQATT and SNEGSKA (reference sequence). CDR3 in amino acids: CSASGRGSYNEQYF. The CDR3 DNA reads as TGCAGTGCTAGCGGGAGAGGCTCCTACAATGAGCAGTACTTC.

The rearrangement links TRBV19 to TRBJ2-4, with D perhaps matching TRBD2 (6 bases). With the DNA end fitting TRBJ2-5 better, the J assignment may be wrong. CDR3 size: 11 residues. The germline V gene encodes CDR1 LNHDA and CDR2 SQIVND (reference sequence). The CDR3 nucleotides are TGTGCCAGTAGTATGGGGGGGACCCAGTACTTC. Its translation: CASSMGGTQYF.

V gene TRBV7-3 combines with J gene TRBJ2-1; perhaps D is TRBD1 or TRBD2 (6 bases each). Trimming left V 2 bases short and J 11 bases short, with 16 bases between. Germline V gives CDR1 SGHTA, CDR2 FQGTGA. CDR3 size: 14 residues. The CDR3 loop reads CASSLLARGNKQFF. In DNA, the CDR3 is TGTGCCAGCAGCTTACTAGCGAGGGGGAATAAGCAGTTCTTC.

Written as DNA, the CDR3 is TGCAGTGCCCCCCTCGGGCTAGCGGGGGGAGGGCAGTTCTTC. Amino acid sequence: CSAPLGLAGGGQFF. The gene calls are TRBV20-1 and TRBJ2-1, with TRBD2 identical over 11 bases. The CDR3 totals 14 residues. V lost 6 bases, J lost 12 bases, and 13 bases stayed unmatched. CDR1 and CDR2 (germline): DFQATT, SNEGSKA (reference sequence).

The chain links TRBV6-2 or TRBV6-3 to TRBJ2-3; 9 nucleotides match TRBD1. The CDR3 covers 14 residues. Trimming removed 6 bases from V and 7 bases from J; junction bases left unmatched: 8. Germline CDR1 and CDR2: MNHEY and SVGEGT. The DNA of the CDR3 is TGTGCCAGCAGAGCCGGGACAGGGTTACATACGCAGTATTTT. Translating gives CASRAGTGLHTQYF.

This clonotype has only one observation. The rearrangement links TRBV18 to TRBJ2-1; D is perhaps TRBD1 or TRBD2 (6 bases each). Germline V lookup: CDR1 KGHSH, CDR2 LQKENI. The germline V and J ends were trimmed by 3 bases and 0 bases, with 12 bases remaining between them. CDR3 size: 16 residues. CDR3 bases: TGTGCCAGCTCACCCGGGGGCCGAAGCTCCTACAATGAGCAGTTCTTC. It encodes CASSPGGRSSYNEQFF.

The chain has TRBV7-2 and TRBJ2-7; possibly TRBD1 or TRBD2 for D (6 bases each). This CDR3 spans 15 amino acids. The V gene's germline CDR1 is SGHTA and CDR2 FQGNSA. Trimming pared 5 bases from V and 7 bases from J, leaving 21 bases between. This chain's CDR3 is CASSPGAPALGEQYF. The CDR3 DNA is TGTGCCAGCAGCCCGGGGGCACCCGCTTTGGGGGAGCAGTACTTC.

This chain uses TRBV29-1 with TRBJ2-1; 8 nucleotides line up with TRBD2. The CDR3 runs 14 residues. Trimming removed 8 bases from V and 7 bases from J; junction bases left unmatched: 13. Germline V CDR1 and CDR2: SQVTM, ANQGSEA. The CDR3 bases are TGCAGCTCTGACGGGGGGGGAGCTTCGAATGAGCAGTTCTTC. It specifies CSSDGGGASNEQFF.

V and J are TRBV24-1 and TRBJ2-1; 11 bases match TRBD2. This CDR3 is built from 14 residues. J lost 12 bases, V lost 2 bases, and 5 bases had no gene match. Germline values: CDR1 KGHDR, CDR2 SFDVKD. The CDR3 DNA reads TGTGCCACCAGTGATTCACTAGCGGGGGCCTTGCAGTTCTTC. Protein sequence: CATSDSLAGALQFF.

V and J are TRBV20-1 and TRBJ2-7, with D hard to call. This CDR3 is 14 amino acids long. V was trimmed by 0 bases and J by 2 bases, leaving 11 bases between them. Germline V CDR1 and CDR2: DFQATT, SNEGSKA (reference sequence). CDR3 residues: CSARDMKVTYEQYF. The CDR3 bases are TGCAGTGCTAGAGATATGAAGGTAACCTACGAGCAGTACTTC.

This clonotype was seen only a few times. The V call is TRBV10-3, the J call TRBJ2-7; TRBD1 matches 9 bases. The CDR3 loop spans 13 amino acids. The ends lost 7 bases at V and 3 bases at J; junction bases unmatched: 4. The germline V gene has CDR1 ENHRY and CDR2 SYGVKD. The CDR3 is CAIKSTGGYEQYF. In DNA form, the CDR3 reads TGTGCCATCAAATCGACAGGGGGCTACGAGCAGTACTTC.

This clonotype was counted a few times. V and J are TRBV5-1 and TRBJ2-5; D gene ambiguous. The V gene lost 0 bases and the J gene lost 2 bases, with 17 bases spanning the gap. The CDR3 has 17 residues. Germline V gene lookup returns CDR1 SGHRS and CDR2 YFSETQ. The CDR3 reads CASSLESTPRRQETQYF. CDR3 nucleotides: TGCGCCAGCAGCTTGGAGTCCACACCACGCCGTCAAGAGACCCAGTACTTC.

The gene calls are TRBV6-2 or TRBV6-3 and TRBJ1-2; D call uncertain. V lost 0 bases and J 7 bases, leaving 9 bases between the germline ends. Germline CDR1 MNHEY, CDR2 SVGEGT. The CDR3 runs to 13 residues. DNA of the CDR3: TGTGCCAGCAGTTACTCGCAGTCGAGTGGCTACACCTTC. It encodes CASSYSQSSGYTF.

By sample share, this clonotype is medium-sized (0.01 to 0.1%). The junction shows a germline mismatch at one end, possibly a read error. This rearrangement joins TRBV7-2 to TRBJ2-7; tentative D call: TRBD1 (5 bases). The CDR3 totals 14 residues. The germline V gene has CDR1 SGHTA and CDR2 FQGNSA. CDR3 protein: CASSLVQGSYEQYF. Here the CDR3 DNA reads TGTGCCAGCAGTTTAGTTCAGGGTAGCTACGAGCAGTACTTC.

The chain employs TRBV5-1 and TRBJ1-1, with D possibly TRBD1 on 6 matching bases. This CDR3 is 14 amino acids long. V was cut by 2 bases and J by 7 bases, with 15 bases left in between. Germline CDR1 SGHRS, CDR2 YFSETQ. CDR3 loop: CASSLYRAQGEAFF. DNA of the CDR3: TGCGCCAGCAGCTTATACAGGGCGCAGGGTGAAGCTTTCTTT.

The chain has TRBV12-3 or TRBV12-4 and TRBJ2-2; 7 nucleotides align to TRBD1. After removal of 7 bases from V and 3 bases from J, the junction contained 8 bases not matched to a gene. The CDR3 length is 15 residues. The CDR3 region is CASTAADRDTGELFF. The CDR3 coding sequence is TGTGCCAGCACTGCCGCCGACAGGGACACCGGGGAGCTGTTTTTT.

A note on this clonotype: A read error may account for a junction end that differs from germline. V is TRBV10-3 and J is TRBJ2-7; tentatively, D is TRBD2 (6 bases). This CDR3 spans 13 amino acids. Germline values: CDR1 ENHRY, CDR2 SYGVKD. CDR3 residues: CAISAGGTYGQYF. The CDR3 nucleotides are TGTGCCATCAGTGCCGGAGGGACCTACGGGCAGTACTTC.

The gene calls are TRBV20-1 and TRBJ1-4; 8 bases align to TRBD1. The J segment lost 8 bases and the V segment lost 4 bases, leaving 3 bases of the junction unmatched. The CDR3 consists of 12 residues. Germline V lookup: CDR1 DFQATT, CDR2 SNEGSKA (reference sequence). Here the CDR3 DNA reads TGCAGTGCTACAGGGGGCTTGGAAAAACTGTTTTTT. Its translation: CSATGGLEKLFF.

This clonotype was seen only once. The genes are TRBV9 and TRBJ1-2; D unclear. The CDR3 length is 15 residues. Germline CDR1 is SGDLS and CDR2 is YYNGEE. V was shortened by 3 bases and J by 0 bases, with 12 bases between the two germline ends. The CDR3 region is CASSGFTDANYGYTF. The DNA for the CDR3 is TGTGCCAGCAGCGGCTTCACCGACGCTAACTATGGCTACACCTTC.

A note on this clonotype: This may come from a read error, since a much larger clone is one base off. This sequence joins TRBV7-9 and TRBJ1-2; no clear D. CDR1 SEHNR and CDR2 FQNEAQ come from the germline V gene (reference sequence). This CDR3 spans 14 amino acids. In DNA, the CDR3 is TGTGTCAGCAGCTTAGGACCCGAGGGCTATGGCTACACCTTC. Protein: CVSSLGPEGYGYTF. The full variable domain, in which reference TRBV7-9 and TRBJ1-2 provide the parts outside the CDR3, is DTGVSQNPRHKITKRGQNVTFRCDPISEHNRLYWYRQTLGQGPEFLTYFQNEAQLEKSRLLSDRFSAERPKGSFSTLEIQRTEQGDSAMYLCVSSLGPEGYGYTFGSGTRLTVV.

The chain uses TRBV7-9 and TRBJ2-7, with D maybe TRBD1 (6 bases). The V end was cut by 5 bases, the J end by 0 bases, with 14 bases between. CDR1 is SEHNR and CDR2 is FQNEAQ in the germline V gene (reference sequence). This CDR3 has 15 amino acids. Here the CDR3 reads CASSQGWGLSYEQYF. The CDR3, as DNA: TGTGCCAGCAGCCAAGGATGGGGGCTCTCCTACGAGCAGTACTTC.

On this clonotype: A junction end diverges from the germline sequence, so it may reflect a read error. The CDR3 coding sequence is TGTGCCAGCAGCTTGGGAGGTTCGAACACTGGAGCTTTCTTT. It yields the protein CASSLGGSNTGAFF. The rearrangement links TRBV7-2 to TRBJ1-1; D gene ambiguous. From germline, CDR1 is SGHTA and CDR2 FQGNSA. The length of the CDR3 is 14 residues.

The rearrangement links TRBV7-2 to TRBJ2-1; 14 bases map to TRBD2. The CDR3 runs to 16 residues. V lost 5 bases and J lost 9; bases outside the gene matches: 9. Looked up from germline, CDR1 is SGHTA and CDR2 is FQGNSA. CDR3 coding DNA: TGTGCCAGCAGCGTCGGGACTAGCGGGGGTCAGGGTGAGCAGTTCTTC. This translates into CASSVGTSGGQGEQFF.

This clonotype was counted only a few times. V is TRBV20-1 and J is TRBJ1-5, with D possibly being TRBD1 (5 bases). Germline CDR1 DFQATT, CDR2 SNEGSKA (reference sequence). The CDR3 sequence is 16 residues long. V gave up 5 bases and J gave up 1 base, with 18 bases separating them. DNA for the CDR3: TGCAGTGCTTCCCCGGACACCCCGATGAGCAATCAGCCCCAGCATTTT. Its protein product is CSASPDTPMSNQPQHF.

The CDR3 DNA follows: TGTGCCAGCAGCTCCGTTGGGGGGGGAAATTCACCCCTCCACTTT. Protein: CASSSVGGGNSPLHF. The genes are TRBV9 and TRBJ1-6; possibly TRBD1 for D (5 bases). Trimming pared 4 bases from V and 7 bases from J, leaving 15 bases between. The V gene's germline CDR1 is SGDLS and CDR2 YYNGEE. This CDR3 is 15 amino acids long.

This clonotype was counted once. Compared with germline, one end of the junction differs, possibly owing to a read error. V gene TRBV20-1 combines with J gene TRBJ2-1; the D gene is possibly TRBD2 (5 bases). The CDR3 totals 12 residues. The V gene's germline CDR1 is DFQATT and CDR2 SNEGSKA (reference sequence). The CDR3 loop reads CGARAEGREQFF. DNA of the CDR3: TGCGGTGCTAGAGCTGAGGGCCGGGAGCAGTTCTTC.

This clonotype was detected only a few times. The J gene is TRBJ2-7, the V gene TRBV18; 8 positions agree with TRBD1. The germline V gene encodes CDR1 KGHSH and CDR2 LQKENI. Trimming cost V 2 bases and J 3 bases; bases outside gene matches: 12. The CDR3 loop spans 17 amino acids. CDR3 loop: CASSPLAPGTGGYEQYF. DNA of the CDR3: TGTGCCAGCTCACCATTGGCCCCCGGGACAGGAGGCTACGAGCAGTACTTC. The full variable domain, in which reference TRBV18 and TRBJ2-7 provide the parts outside the CDR3, is NAGVMQNPRHLVRRRGQEARLRCSPMKGHSHVYWYRQLPEEGLKFMVYLQKENIIDESGMPKERFSAEFPKEGPSILRIQQVVRGDSAAYFCASSPLAPGTGGYEQYFGPGTRLTVT.

This clonotype was seen a few times. J is TRBJ2-4 and V is TRBV6-2 or TRBV6-3; no clear D gene. The CDR3 is 15 residues long. Per the germline V gene, CDR1 is MNHEY and CDR2 is SVGEGT. Trimming cost V 0 bases and J 7 bases, with 13 bases left between them. CDR3 sequence reads: CASSYSPWVQNIQYF. The CDR3 DNA reads as TGTGCCAGCAGTTACTCACCCTGGGTCCAGAACATTCAGTACTTC.